Listed below are T cell receptor beta chains from one sample, sequenced in a study of blood T cell repertoires in COVID-19. Clones were sequenced by immunoSEQ multiplex PCR, and TCRdb holds only the in-frame ones, with some missing. The data hold around 30,000 clones, with approximately 80% observed a single time. The sample taken for sequencing was peripheral blood. These receptors were collected from a human donor in a cohort sampled during active COVID-19. CDR3s include the opening cysteine and the closing phenylalanine or tryptophan. A D gene is named only where the DNA matches it firmly. Size is omitted from some rows. Given values are once, few, many or a class for expanded clones.

D | J | V | size | CDR3 | DNA
TRBD1 | TRBJ1-2 | TRBV30 | NA | CAWSVGQASYGYTF | TGTGCCTGGAGTGTAGGACAGGCCTCCTATGGCTACACCTTC
NA | TRBJ2-3 | TRBV7-3 | NA | CASSLRGRASTDTQYF | TGTGCCAGCAGCTTAAGGGGCAGGGCGAGCACAGATACGCAGTATTTT
NA | TRBJ2-2 | TRBV19 | NA | CASSIGRPSTGELFF | TGTGCCAGTAGTATAGGTAGGCCTAGCACCGGGGAGCTGTTTTTT
NA | TRBJ1-1 | TRBV11-2 | NA | CASSLSLNTEAFF | TGTGCCAGCAGCTTGAGCTTGAACACTGAAGCTTTCTTT
TRBD1 | TRBJ1-1 | TRBV5-4 | once | CASSLARQGGNTEAFF | TGTGCCAGCAGCTTGGCCAGACAGGGAGGAAACACTGAAGCTTTCTTT
TRBD1 | TRBJ1-5 | TRBV7-2 | NA | CASSRQGAQPQHF | TGTGCCAGCAGCCGACAGGGGGCTCAGCCCCAGCATTTT
NA | TRBJ1-5 | TRBV7-9 | NA | CASSYSGQPQHF | TGTGCCAGCAGCTATTCGGGTCAGCCCCAGCATTTT
TRBD2 | TRBJ2-1 | TRBV2 | NA | CASSEFVGGFYNEQFF | TGTGCCAGCAGTGAATTCGTCGGGGGGTTTTACAATGAGCAGTTCTTC
TRBD1 | TRBJ2-3 | TRBV30 | NA | CARTGTGIGDTQYF | TGTGCTCGAACCGGGACAGGGATCGGAGATACGCAGTATTTT
TRBD1 | TRBJ1-5 | TRBV2 | few | CASGKGAWANQPQHF | TGTGCCAGCGGGAAGGGGGCTTGGGCCAATCAGCCCCAGCATTTT
NA | TRBJ1-1 | TRBV7-2 | NA | CASSLGRVRAFF | TGTGCCAGCAGCTTAGGACGGGTACGGGCTTTCTTT
NA | TRBJ2-7 | TRBV11-2 | NA | CASSRQAYEQYF | TGTGCCAGCAGCCGACAGGCCTACGAGCAGTACTTC
NA | TRBJ2-5 | TRBV18 | once | CASSRGPSQETQYF | TGTGCCAGCTCACGGGGGCCTTCGCAAGAGACCCAGTACTTC